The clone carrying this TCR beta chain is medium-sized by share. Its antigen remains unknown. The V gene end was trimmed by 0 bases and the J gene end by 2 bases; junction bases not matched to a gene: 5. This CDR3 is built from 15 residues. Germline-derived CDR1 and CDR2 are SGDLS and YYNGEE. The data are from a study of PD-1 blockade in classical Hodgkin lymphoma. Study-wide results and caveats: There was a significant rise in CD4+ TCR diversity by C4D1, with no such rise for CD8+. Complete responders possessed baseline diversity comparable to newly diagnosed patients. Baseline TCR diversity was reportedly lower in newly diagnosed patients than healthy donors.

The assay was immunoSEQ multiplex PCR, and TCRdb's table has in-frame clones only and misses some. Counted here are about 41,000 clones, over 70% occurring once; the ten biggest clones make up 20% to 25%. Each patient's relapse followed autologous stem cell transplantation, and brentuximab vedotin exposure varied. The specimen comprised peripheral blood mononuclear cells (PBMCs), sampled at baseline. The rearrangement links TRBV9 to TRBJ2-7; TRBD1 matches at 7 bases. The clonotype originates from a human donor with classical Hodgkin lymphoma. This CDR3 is CASSVETGPPYEQYF. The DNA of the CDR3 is TGTGCCAGCAGCGTAGAGACAGGGCCTCCCTACGAGCAGTACTTC.